These 26 T cell receptor beta chains share one sample of origin, sequenced in a study of cytomegalovirus exposure and HLA in healthy donors. This table comes from immunoSEQ multiplex PCR, and its TCRdb copy is limited to in-frame clones, with some not included. The sample holds approximately 190,000 clones, approximately 84% seen once. Sequenced: PBMCs. All receptors come from a man between 18 and 35 years old in good health and CMV-seropositive.

The V and J genes are TRBV9 and TRBJ1-2; TRBD1 matches 9 bases. Germline V gives CDR1 SGDLS, CDR2 YYNGEE. The CDR3 covers 16 residues. Trimming took 4 bases from V and 8 from J; bases not matched to a gene: 15. CDR3 sequence: CASSPDGDRVFRGYTF. The CDR3, as DNA: TGTGCCAGCAGCCCAGATGGGGACAGGGTTTTTCGCGGCTACACCTTC.

This chain uses TRBV7-2 with TRBJ2-7, with D perhaps matching TRBD2 (6 bases). Deletions cut 2 bases from V and 4 bases from J, with 18 bases between. The CDR3 extends over 16 amino acids. Germline assignment: CDR1 SGHTA and CDR2 FQGNSA. CDR3 nucleotide sequence: TGTGCCAGCAGCTTACCCCGGGGGTCGACACGGTACGAGCAGTACTTC. Translating gives CASSLPRGSTRYEQYF.

The CDR3 reads CASPSGARNEQYF. The CDR3 region has the DNA TGTGCCAGTCCTAGCGGGGCCAGGAACGAGCAGTACTTC. The chain combines TRBV28 with TRBJ2-7; 9 nucleotides agree with TRBD2. The CDR3 has 13 residues. Per the germline V gene, CDR1 is MDHEN and CDR2 is SYDVKM. Unmatched junction bases numbered 8, after V lost 9 bases and J lost 5 bases. Using reference TRBV28 and TRBJ2-7 for the parts outside the CDR3, the full variable domain is DVKVTQSSRYLVKRTGEKVFLECVQDMDHENMFWYRQDPGLGLRLIYFSYDVKMKEKGDIPEGYSVSREKKERFSLILESASTNQTSMYLCASPSGARNEQYFGPGTRLTVT.

This clone was detected only once. The chain has TRBV28 and TRBJ2-7, with 9 nucleotides matching TRBD2. Germline CDR1 reads MDHEN; CDR2 reads SYDVKM. This CDR3 region has 16 residues. With 2 bases clipped from V and 6 bases from J, the junction kept 11 bases outside the gene matches. The CDR3 protein is CASSLGGTSSRSEQYF. The DNA for the CDR3 is TGTGCCAGCAGTTTAGGGGGGACTAGCAGTCGTTCCGAGCAGTACTTC. Full variable domain (missing parts from reference TRBV28 and TRBJ2-7): DVKVTQSSRYLVKRTGEKVFLECVQDMDHENMFWYRQDPGLGLRLIYFSYDVKMKEKGDIPEGYSVSREKKERFSLILESASTNQTSMYLCASSLGGTSSRSEQYFGPGTRLTVT.

Here the CDR3 DNA reads TGTGCCAGCAGGACAGGGGGGAGCGAAAAACTGTTTTTT. This encodes CASRTGGSEKLFF. The chain has TRBV27 and TRBJ1-4; 9 bases line up with TRBD1. Germline V lookup: CDR1 MNHEY, CDR2 SMNVEV (reference sequence). J gave up 8 bases and V 6 bases, and 4 bases lay outside the gene matches. The CDR3 totals 13 residues. The entire variable domain, with the rest obtained from reference TRBV27 and TRBJ1-4, is as follows: EAQVTQNPRYLITVTGKKLTVTCSQNMNHEYMSWYRQDPGLGLRQIYYSMNVEVTDKGDVPEGYKVSRKEKRNFPLILESPSPNQTSLYFCASRTGGSEKLFFGSGTQLSVL.

The genes are TRBV27 and TRBJ1-1, with 10 positions matching TRBD1. V was pared by 4 bases and J by 5 bases, with 7 bases of the junction left unmatched. CDR3 length: 15 residues. CDR1 is MNHEY, CDR2 SMNVEV, per germline (reference sequence). The CDR3 DNA reads TGTGCCAGCAGTTCCGGGACAGGGGTAACGACTGAAGCTTTCTTT. Translated, it gives CASSSGTGVTTEAFF.

This clone was recorded only once. V and J are TRBV29-1 and TRBJ2-7; 9 bases are a match to TRBD2. This CDR3 is 16 amino acids long. Germline V gives CDR1 SQVTM, CDR2 ANQGSEA. V lost 7 bases to trimming and J lost 4 bases; unmatched junction nucleotides: 17. CDR3: CSAAMTSGRTLYEQYF. The CDR3 region has the DNA TGCAGCGCCGCCATGACTAGCGGACGAACCCTATACGAGCAGTACTTC.

This chain joins TRBV28 and TRBJ2-7; unclear D gene. CDR1 and CDR2 from the germline V gene are MDHEN and SYDVKM. V was trimmed by 2 bases and J by 1 base, leaving 9 bases between them. The CDR3 loop spans 14 amino acids. As DNA, the CDR3 is TGTGCCAGCAGTTTAGAACCGGTTTCCTACGAGCAGTACTTC. It encodes CASSLEPVSYEQYF. The whole variable domain, filled in from reference TRBV28 and TRBJ2-7, reads DVKVTQSSRYLVKRTGEKVFLECVQDMDHENMFWYRQDPGLGLRLIYFSYDVKMKEKGDIPEGYSVSREKKERFSLILESASTNQTSMYLCASSLEPVSYEQYFGPGTRLTVT.

This clone was observed once. V is TRBV27 and J is TRBJ1-1, with TRBD1 matching 8 bases. From germline, CDR1 is MNHEY and CDR2 SMNVEV (reference sequence). The CDR3 has 15 residues. V trimming: 8 bases; J trimming: 3 bases; junction bases outside the gene matches: 11. The CDR3: CASLTGTGWHTEAFF. CDR3 bases: TGTGCCAGCCTAACCGGGACAGGATGGCACACTGAAGCTTTCTTT.

The rearrangement links TRBV5-1 to TRBJ2-5; D perhaps matches TRBD1 (6 bases). Trimming removed 0 bases from V and 2 bases from J, with 8 bases in between. Germline values: CDR1 SGHRS, CDR2 YFSETQ. The CDR3 sequence is 14 residues long. The CDR3 sequence: CASSLATGQETQYF. The CDR3 coding sequence is TGCGCCAGCAGCTTGGCGACAGGTCAAGAGACCCAGTACTTC.

V is TRBV20-1 and J is TRBJ2-5; D unclear. The CDR3 totals 10 residues. Germline-derived CDR1 and CDR2 are DFQATT and SNEGSKA (reference sequence). V was pared by 6 bases and J by 2 bases, with 4 bases between. CDR3 DNA: TGCAGTGCGTCTCAAGAGACCCAGTACTTC. Protein sequence: CSASQETQYF.

This chain uses TRBV30 with TRBJ2-3; TRBD2 matches 8 bases. In germline, CDR1 is GTSNPN, CDR2 SVGIG (reference sequence). The CDR3 runs 15 residues. After removal of 0 bases from V and 8 bases from J, the junction contained 10 bases not matched to a gene. The CDR3 DNA sequence: TGTGCCTGGAGTGTCGCGCTAGCGGGCGGGGGTACGCAGTATTTT. Protein product: CAWSVALAGGGTQYF.

The chain has TRBV4-3 and TRBJ1-4, with TRBD1 matching 10 bases. Trimming cost V 5 bases and J 7 bases; bases outside gene matches: 7. Germline V lookup: CDR1 LGHNA, CDR2 YSLEER. The CDR3 consists of 15 residues. Here the CDR3 DNA reads TGCGCCAGCAGCGGTCAGACAGGGGGCTTTGAAAAACTGTTTTTT. This codes for CASSGQTGGFEKLFF.

The chain is built from TRBV29-1 and TRBJ2-5, with 9 bases fitting TRBD2. The ends lost 4 bases at V and 5 bases at J; junction bases unmatched: 5. The CDR3 runs 13 residues. Germline V gene data show CDR1 as SQVTM and CDR2 as ANQGSEA. The CDR3 DNA is TGCAGCGTTGGGCGGGAGGGCCGGGAGACCCAGTACTTC. It is translated as CSVGREGRETQYF. The full variable domain, in which reference TRBV29-1 and TRBJ2-5 provide the parts outside the CDR3, is SAVISQKPSRDICQRGTSLTIQCQVDSQVTMMFWYRQQPGQSLTLIATANQGSEATYESGFVIDKFPISRPNLTFSTLTVSNMSPEDSSIYLCSVGREGRETQYFGPGTRLLVL.

The chain employs TRBV7-9 and TRBJ1-1, with D possibly being TRBD1 (6 bases). With 3 bases removed from V and 8 bases from J, the gap between germline ends came to 13 bases. The CDR3 length is 13 residues. Germline lookup yields CDR1 SEHNR and CDR2 FQNEAQ (reference sequence). CDR3 DNA sequence: TGTGCCAGCAGCTTTGGGGGCGTCCTGGAAGCTTTCTTT. This codes for CASSFGGVLEAFF.

In DNA, the CDR3 is TGTGCCAGCAGCCCAAGGACTACCACTGTAGATGAGCAGTTCTTC. It translates to CASSPRTTTVDEQFF. The rearrangement uses TRBV9 and TRBJ2-1, with a tentative D call TRBD2 (6 bases). Germline V gene sequence: CDR1 SGDLS, CDR2 YYNGEE. The CDR3 spans 15 residues. With 4 bases removed from V and 8 bases from J, the gap between germline ends came to 19 bases.

The chain carries TRBV4-1 and TRBJ2-5; 8 bases fit TRBD2. J was trimmed by 4 bases and V by 0 bases; bases with no gene match: 7. CDR1 and CDR2 (germline): MGHRA, YSYEKL. This CDR3 has 16 residues. DNA for the CDR3: TGCGCCAGCAGCCAAGAGCAACTAGCGGCCATAGAGACCCAGTACTTC. Translated, it gives CASSQEQLAAIETQYF.

V usage is TRBV12-2 and J usage is TRBJ2-7; the D call in the table, TRBD2, was not verified against the DNA. TRBV12-2 constitutes a pseudogene. CDR3 length: 20 amino acids. Here the CDR3 reads CASRPKATSGRRFPSYEQYF. CDR3 bases: TGTGCAAGTCGCCCGAAGGCGACTAGCGGGAGGAGATTTCCGTCTTACGAGCAGTACTTC.

The chain uses TRBV18 and TRBJ2-6; a possible D gene is TRBD1 (5 bases). V lost 2 bases and J 2 bases, leaving 16 bases between the germline ends. CDR1 is KGHSH and CDR2 is LQKENI in the germline V gene. This CDR3 comprises 18 residues. CDR3 region: CASSPARLGAAGANVLTF. CDR3 sequence (DNA): TGTGCCAGCTCACCAGCCAGGCTAGGGGCGGCTGGGGCCAACGTCCTGACTTTC.

The chain couples TRBV9 to TRBJ2-1; D is possibly TRBD2 (6 bases). Germline-derived CDR1 and CDR2 are SGDLS and YYNGEE. Deletions cut 0 bases from V and 8 bases from J, with 15 bases between. The CDR3 totals 15 residues. CDR3 coding DNA: TGTGCCAGCAGCGTAGGCGGGAAGTTTCGGGATGAGCAGTTCTTC. This codes for CASSVGGKFRDEQFF.

This chain uses TRBV2 with TRBJ2-7, with D unclear. The CDR3 contains 13 residues. CDR1 and CDR2 from the germline V gene are SNHLY and FYNNEI. Trimming left V 4 bases short and J 3 bases short, with 10 bases between. CDR3 residues: CASSVNPSYEQYF. CDR3 DNA sequence: TGTGCCAGCAGTGTAAACCCCAGCTACGAGCAGTACTTC. Full variable domain (missing parts from reference TRBV2 and TRBJ2-7): EPEVTQTPSHQVTQMGQEVILRCVPISNHLYFYWYRQILGQKVEFLVSFYNNEISEKSEIFDDQFSVERPDGSNFTLKIRSTKLEDSAMYFCASSVNPSYEQYFGPGTRLTVT.

The genes are TRBV7-8 and TRBJ2-1, with TRBD2 identical over 8 bases. Germline CDR1 reads SGHVS; CDR2 reads FQNEAQ. V dropped 5 bases and J dropped 7; count of bases not matched to a gene: 10. CDR3 length equals 15 residues. DNA of the CDR3: TGTGCCAGCAGCAAAAAACCCGGGGGGGGGAATGAGCAGTTCTTC. Translating it yields CASSKKPGGGNEQFF.

The chain joins TRBV5-1 to TRBJ2-1; no reliable D call. Per the germline V gene, CDR1 is SGHRS and CDR2 is YFSETQ. V was cut by 1 base and J by 0 bases, with 11 bases left in between. The CDR3 totals 16 residues. As DNA, the CDR3 is TGCGCCAGCAGCTTGATGGGCTTGGGCTCCTACAATGAGCAGTTCTTC. Amino acids: CASSLMGLGSYNEQFF. Using reference TRBV5-1 and TRBJ2-1 for the parts outside the CDR3, the full variable domain is KAGVTQTPRYLIKTRGQQVTLSCSPISGHRSVSWYQQTPGQGLQFLFEYFSETQRNKGNFPGRFSGRQFSNSRSEMNVSTLELGDSALYLCASSLMGLGSYNEQFFGPGTRLTVL.

V is TRBV7-2 and J is TRBJ2-2, with 11 bases fitting TRBD1. Germline-derived CDR1 and CDR2 are SGHTA and FQGNSA. The CDR3 length is 16 residues. With 2 bases clipped from V and 5 bases from J, the junction kept 4 bases outside the gene matches. The CDR3 here is CASSLFGQGATGELFF. CDR3 coding DNA: TGTGCCAGCAGCTTATTTGGACAGGGGGCTACCGGGGAGCTGTTTTTT.

There are a few counts of this clone. V is TRBV5-1 and J is TRBJ2-5; possibly TRBD2 for D (6 bases). The CDR3 runs 17 residues. Trimming cost V 0 bases and J 4 bases, with 19 bases left between them. Germline V gene data show CDR1 as SGHRS and CDR2 as YFSETQ. This CDR3 reads CASSLESAGRGGETQYF. DNA for the CDR3: TGCGCCAGCAGCTTGGAATCAGCCGGGAGAGGAGGAGAGACCCAGTACTTC.

The rearrangement uses TRBV10-3 and TRBJ2-5; D is perhaps TRBD1 (6 bases). The CDR3 loop spans 16 amino acids. V was clipped by 2 bases and J by 7 bases, with 20 bases between them. The V gene's germline CDR1 is ENHRY and CDR2 SYGVKD. The CDR3 protein is CAISEGTTGEGRTQYF. CDR3 nucleotide sequence: TGTGCCATCAGTGAGGGCACGACAGGAGAGGGGAGGACCCAGTACTTC.